This TCR beta chain stems from a study of radiotherapy plus CTLA-4 blockade in lung cancer. Study information: In less than 20% of patients, objective responses were seen; 31% had disease control. Study-level findings and limits: Once radiotherapy plus ipilimumab had been given, TCR clones derived from tumor expanded in blood. The authors reported that early blood T cell clone dynamics, with interferon-beta, best predicted response.

CDR3 length equals 16 residues. Germline V gene data show CDR1 as SGHDT and CDR2 as YYEEEE. Trimming stripped 1 base from V and 4 bases from J, with 16 bases between. The protocol was immunoSEQ multiplex PCR, while the TCRdb copy is restricted to in-frame clones and leaves out a portion. Found here are 40,000 to 50,000 clones, 75% to 90% of them singletons; the top ten hold about 3.6%. Those with chemo-refractory metastatic non-small-cell lung cancer were treated with focal radiation combined with CTLA-4 blockade using ipilimumab. In the case of this clone: Its matching antigen is unknown.

The TCR originated in a human donor with non-small cell lung cancer who had stable disease on radiotherapy plus ipilimumab. The chain links TRBV5-6 to TRBJ2-3; maybe TRBD1 (6 bases). The starting material was peripheral blood, obtained from a patient treated with radiotherapy plus ipilimumab. The CDR3 DNA is TGTGCCAGCAGCTTGATGGGGGCTAAGCTCGCAGATACGCAGTATTTT. Residues: CASSLMGAKLADTQYF. Filled out from reference TRBV5-6 and TRBJ2-3, the complete variable domain reads DAGVTQSPTHLIKTRGQQVTLRCSPKSGHDTVSWYQQALGQGPQFIFQYYEEEERQRGNFPDRFSGHQFPNYSSELNVNALLLGDSALYLCASSLMGAKLADTQYFGPGTRLTVL.